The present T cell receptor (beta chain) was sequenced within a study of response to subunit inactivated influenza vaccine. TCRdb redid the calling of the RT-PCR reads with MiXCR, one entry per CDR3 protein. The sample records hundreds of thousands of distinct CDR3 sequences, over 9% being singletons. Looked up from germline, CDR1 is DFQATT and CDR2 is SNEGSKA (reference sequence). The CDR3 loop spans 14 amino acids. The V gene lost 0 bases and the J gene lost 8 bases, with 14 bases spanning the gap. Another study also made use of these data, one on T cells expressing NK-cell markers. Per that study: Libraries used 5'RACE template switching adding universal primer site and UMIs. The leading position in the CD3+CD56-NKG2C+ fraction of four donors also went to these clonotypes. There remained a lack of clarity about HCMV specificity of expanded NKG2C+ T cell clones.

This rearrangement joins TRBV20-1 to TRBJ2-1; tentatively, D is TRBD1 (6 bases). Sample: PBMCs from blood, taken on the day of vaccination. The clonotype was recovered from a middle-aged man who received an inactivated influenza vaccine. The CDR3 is CSARDYREWDEQFF. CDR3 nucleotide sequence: TGCAGTGCTAGAGATTACAGGGAATGGGATGAGCAGTTCTTC.